This paragraph reports one T cell receptor (beta chain). Each subset's genomic DNA was split evenly across several immunoSEQ plates. Sequenced by immunoSEQ multiplex PCR; TCRdb stores in-frame clones only, minus some. This table has 2 million to 2.5 million clones, approximately 93% appearing once. This sample is drawn from a study of shared clonotypes between healthy human individuals. Overall study context: Donors had three CD4 naive, three CD4 memory, two CD8 naive and one CD8 memory plate apiece.

Sequencing input: naive CD4+ T cells from PBMCs. Subset here: CD45RA+ positively selected. The source is a man aged 18 to 29 in good health. Some clones in this sample may be carry-over from other donors' samples.

The CDR3 reads CASSQTPGLAKDTQYF. The CDR3 nucleotides read TGCGCCAGCAGCCAAACTCCGGGACTAGCAAAAGATACGCAGTATTTT. This sequence joins TRBV4-1 and TRBJ2-3; 9 nucleotides agree with TRBD2. The germline V gene has CDR1 MGHRA and CDR2 YSYEKL. V gave up 2 bases and J gave up 5 bases; unmatched junction bases: 8. This CDR3 is built from 16 residues.